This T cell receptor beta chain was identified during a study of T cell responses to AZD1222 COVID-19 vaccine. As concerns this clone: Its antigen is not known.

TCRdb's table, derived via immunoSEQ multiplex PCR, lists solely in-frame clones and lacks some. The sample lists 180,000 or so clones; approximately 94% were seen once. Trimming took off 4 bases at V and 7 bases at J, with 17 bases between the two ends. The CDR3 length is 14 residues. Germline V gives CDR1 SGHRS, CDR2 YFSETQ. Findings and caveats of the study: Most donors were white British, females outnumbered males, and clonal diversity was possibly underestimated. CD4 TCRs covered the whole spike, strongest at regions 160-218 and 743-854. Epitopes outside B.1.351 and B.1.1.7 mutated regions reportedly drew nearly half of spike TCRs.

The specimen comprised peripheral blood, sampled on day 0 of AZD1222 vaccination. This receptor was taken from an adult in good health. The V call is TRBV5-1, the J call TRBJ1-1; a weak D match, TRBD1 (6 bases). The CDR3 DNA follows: TGCGCCAGCAGCCGTTGGAACAGGGAGGTTGAAGCTTTCTTT. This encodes CASSRWNREVEAFF.